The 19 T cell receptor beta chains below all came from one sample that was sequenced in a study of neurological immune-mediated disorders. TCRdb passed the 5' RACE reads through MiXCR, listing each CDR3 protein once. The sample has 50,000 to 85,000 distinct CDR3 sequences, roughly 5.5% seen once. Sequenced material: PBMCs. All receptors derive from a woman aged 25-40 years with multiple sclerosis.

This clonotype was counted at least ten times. CDR3 sequence reads: CASSEHRDLSSGNTIYF. CDR3 coding DNA: TGTGCCAGCAGCGAACATCGGGACCTAAGCTCTGGAAACACCATATATTTT. The chain joins TRBV5-5 to TRBJ1-3, with D tentatively TRBD1 (5 bases). This CDR3 contains 17 residues. The germline CDR1 and CDR2 sequences are SGHKS and YYEKEE (reference sequence). Trimming pared 4 bases from V and 0 bases from J, leaving 17 bases between.

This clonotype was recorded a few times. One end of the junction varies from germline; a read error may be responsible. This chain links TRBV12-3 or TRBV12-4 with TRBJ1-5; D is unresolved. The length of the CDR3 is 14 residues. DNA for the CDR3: TGTGCCAGCAGTAAGACGTCCGGCGATCAGCCCCAGAATTTT. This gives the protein CASSKTSGDQPQNF.

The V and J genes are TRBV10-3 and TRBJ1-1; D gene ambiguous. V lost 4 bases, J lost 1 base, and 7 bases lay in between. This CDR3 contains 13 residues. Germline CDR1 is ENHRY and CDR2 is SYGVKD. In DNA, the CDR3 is TGTGCCATCAGTGGGACCGAGAACACTGAAGCTTTCTTT. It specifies CAISGTENTEAFF.

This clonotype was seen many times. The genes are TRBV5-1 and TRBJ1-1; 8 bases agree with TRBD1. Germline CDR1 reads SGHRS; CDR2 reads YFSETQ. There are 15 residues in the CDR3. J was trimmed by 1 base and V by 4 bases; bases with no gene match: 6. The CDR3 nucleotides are TGCGCCAGCAGCCCCTGGGACAGGAGGAACACTGAAGCTTTCTTT. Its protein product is CASSPWDRRNTEAFF.

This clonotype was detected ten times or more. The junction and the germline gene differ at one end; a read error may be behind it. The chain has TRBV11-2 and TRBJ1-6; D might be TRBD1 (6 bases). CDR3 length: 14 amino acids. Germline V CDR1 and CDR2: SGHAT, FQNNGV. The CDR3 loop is CASSSRYRDSPLNF. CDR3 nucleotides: TGTGCCAGCAGCTCTCGTTACAGGGATTCACCCCTCAACTTT.

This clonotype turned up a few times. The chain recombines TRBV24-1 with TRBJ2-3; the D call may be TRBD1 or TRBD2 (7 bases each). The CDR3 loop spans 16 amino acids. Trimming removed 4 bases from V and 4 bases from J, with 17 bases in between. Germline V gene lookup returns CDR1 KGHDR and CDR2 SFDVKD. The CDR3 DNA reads TGTGCCACCAGTGACCCCCTACAGGGGAGGGCAGATACGCAGTATTTT. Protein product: CATSDPLQGRADTQYF.

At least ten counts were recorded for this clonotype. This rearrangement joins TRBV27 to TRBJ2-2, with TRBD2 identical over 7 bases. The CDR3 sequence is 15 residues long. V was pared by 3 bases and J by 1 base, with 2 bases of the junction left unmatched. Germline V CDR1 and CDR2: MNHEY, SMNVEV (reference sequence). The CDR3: CASSFQRGNTGELFF. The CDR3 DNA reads TGTGCCAGCAGTTTCCAGCGGGGGAACACCGGGGAGCTGTTTTTT.

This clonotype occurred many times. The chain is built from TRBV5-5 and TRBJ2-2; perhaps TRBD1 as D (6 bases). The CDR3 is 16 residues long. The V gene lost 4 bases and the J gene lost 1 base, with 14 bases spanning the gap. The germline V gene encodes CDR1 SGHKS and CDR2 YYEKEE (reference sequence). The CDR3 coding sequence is TGTGCCAGCAGCCCCTTTGGACAGAAGAACACCGGGGAGCTGTTTTTT. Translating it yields CASSPFGQKNTGELFF.

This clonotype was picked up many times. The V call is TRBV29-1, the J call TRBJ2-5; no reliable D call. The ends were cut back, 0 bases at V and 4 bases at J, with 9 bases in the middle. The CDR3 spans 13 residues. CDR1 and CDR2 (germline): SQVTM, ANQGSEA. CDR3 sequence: CSVEDRYPETQYF. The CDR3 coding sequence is TGCAGCGTTGAAGATCGGTATCCAGAGACCCAGTACTTC.

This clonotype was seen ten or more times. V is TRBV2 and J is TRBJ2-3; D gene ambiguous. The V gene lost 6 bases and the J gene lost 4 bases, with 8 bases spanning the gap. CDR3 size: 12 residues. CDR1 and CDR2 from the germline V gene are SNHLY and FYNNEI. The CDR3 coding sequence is TGTGCCAGCAGCGTTGCCCCAGATACGCAGTATTTT. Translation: CASSVAPDTQYF.

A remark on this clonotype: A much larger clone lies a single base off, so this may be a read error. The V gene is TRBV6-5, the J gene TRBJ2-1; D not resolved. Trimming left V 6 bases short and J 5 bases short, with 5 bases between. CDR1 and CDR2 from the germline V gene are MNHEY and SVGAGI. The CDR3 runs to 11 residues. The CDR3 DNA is TGTGCCAGCAGAGATGACAATGAGCAGTTCTTC. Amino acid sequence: CASRDDNEQFF.

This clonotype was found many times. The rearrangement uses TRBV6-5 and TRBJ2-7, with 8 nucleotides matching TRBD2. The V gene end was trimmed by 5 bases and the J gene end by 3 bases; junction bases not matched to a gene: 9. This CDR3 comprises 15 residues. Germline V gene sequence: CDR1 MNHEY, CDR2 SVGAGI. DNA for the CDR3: TGTGCCAGCAGTACGCCTCGGGAGGGGATCTACGAGCAGTACTTC. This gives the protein CASSTPREGIYEQYF.

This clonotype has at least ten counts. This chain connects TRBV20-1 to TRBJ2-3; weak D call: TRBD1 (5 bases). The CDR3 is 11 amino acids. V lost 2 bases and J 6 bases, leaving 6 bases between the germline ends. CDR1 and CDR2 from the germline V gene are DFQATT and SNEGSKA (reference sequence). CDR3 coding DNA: TGCAGTGCTAGATACAGGGATACGCAGTATTTT. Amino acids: CSARYRDTQYF.

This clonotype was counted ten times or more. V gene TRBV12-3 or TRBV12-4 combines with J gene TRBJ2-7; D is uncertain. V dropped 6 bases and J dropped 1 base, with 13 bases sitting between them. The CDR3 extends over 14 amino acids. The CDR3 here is CASSPGPRSYEQYF. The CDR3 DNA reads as TGTGCCAGCAGCCCTGGACCCAGGTCCTACGAGCAGTACTTC.

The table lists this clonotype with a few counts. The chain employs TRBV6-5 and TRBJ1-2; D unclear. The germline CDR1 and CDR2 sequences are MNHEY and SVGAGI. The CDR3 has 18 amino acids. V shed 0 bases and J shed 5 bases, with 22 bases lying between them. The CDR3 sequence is CASSYSSGKGRRLYGYTF. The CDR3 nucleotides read TGTGCCAGCAGTTACTCATCCGGGAAGGGCCGAAGACTGTATGGCTACACCTTC.

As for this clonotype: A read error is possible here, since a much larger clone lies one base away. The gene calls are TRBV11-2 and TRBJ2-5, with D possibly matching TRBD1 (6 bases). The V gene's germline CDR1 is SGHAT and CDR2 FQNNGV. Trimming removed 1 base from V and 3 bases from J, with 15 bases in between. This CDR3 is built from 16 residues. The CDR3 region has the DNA TGTGCCAGCAGCTTAGTTATGGGAAAGGGGGAAGAGACCCAGTACTTC. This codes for CASSLVMGKGEETQYF.

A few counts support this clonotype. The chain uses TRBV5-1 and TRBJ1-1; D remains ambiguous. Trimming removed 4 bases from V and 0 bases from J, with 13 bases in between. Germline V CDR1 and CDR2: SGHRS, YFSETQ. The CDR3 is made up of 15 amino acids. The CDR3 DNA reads TGCGCCAGCAGCATCTACACGGATATGAACACTGAAGCTTTCTTT. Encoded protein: CASSIYTDMNTEAFF.

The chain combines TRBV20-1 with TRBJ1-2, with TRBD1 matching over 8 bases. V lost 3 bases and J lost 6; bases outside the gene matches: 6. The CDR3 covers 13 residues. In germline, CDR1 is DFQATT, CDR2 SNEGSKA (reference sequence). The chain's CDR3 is CSARTGQGNGYTF. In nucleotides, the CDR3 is TGCAGTGCTAGGACCGGACAGGGTAATGGCTACACCTTC.

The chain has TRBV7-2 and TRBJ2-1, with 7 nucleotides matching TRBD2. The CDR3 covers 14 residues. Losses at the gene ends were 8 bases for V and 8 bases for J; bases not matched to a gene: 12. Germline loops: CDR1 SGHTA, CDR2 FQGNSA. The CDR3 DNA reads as TGTGCCAGCGGGGACCAAGCGGGGCGCTATGAGCAGTTCTTC. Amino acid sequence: CASGDQAGRYEQFF.